This T cell receptor (beta chain) was sequenced in a study of T cell responses to AZD1222 COVID-19 vaccine. This CDR3 comprises 13 residues. Germline-derived CDR1 and CDR2 are MNHNY and SVGAGI (reference sequence). V was clipped by 7 bases and J by 4 bases, with 8 bases between them. Sequencing used immunoSEQ multiplex PCR; TCRdb keeps in-frame clones, though not all of them. Of 120,000 or so clones listed, about nine tenths were seen once; the top ten hold 1.4% to 1.5%. On this clone itself: Its antigen is unknown.

Findings and limits, study-wide: Once two AZD1222 doses were given, Spike-specific TCR breadth and depth went up. It should be noted that donors were predominantly white British and more often female, and clonal diversity was possibly underestimated.

The source is an adult in good health. V usage is TRBV6-6 and J usage is TRBJ1-6; D remains ambiguous. The sequencing here drew on peripheral blood, taken on day 0 of AZD1222 vaccination. The CDR3 sequence is CASNRDYNSPLHF. The CDR3 DNA is TGTGCCAGCAACCGTGATTATAATTCACCCCTCCACTTT.